The TCR beta chain under discussion was sequenced for a study of cytomegalovirus exposure and HLA in healthy donors. Germline assignment: CDR1 ENHRY and CDR2 SYGVKD. The CDR3 consists of 14 residues. V lost 10 bases and J lost 1, with 16 bases in between. Primers included in the PCR were 60 Vbeta and 13 Jbeta primers. Some clones are missing from TCRdb's copy, which holds only in-frame ones; the method was immunoSEQ multiplex PCR. This sample yields under 150,000 clones, of which around 79% are seen a single time; roughly 3.1% belongs to the top ten. The sequence came from a woman in her 30s in good health and CMV-seropositive. V usage is TRBV10-3 and J usage is TRBJ1-2; D is ambiguous. Source material: PBMCs. The CDR3 here is CATAPAEVNYGYTF. CDR3 bases: TGTGCCACCGCCCCCGCAGAAGTTAACTATGGCTACACCTTC.